This T cell receptor (beta chain) appears in the sequencing data of a study of T cells in localized non-small cell lung cancer. Notes on this clone: Its antigen remains unidentified.

Produced via immunoSEQ multiplex PCR; TCRdb's table is partial and in-frame only. The profile shows around 35,000 clones, approximately 93% of them singletons. The germline V gene has CDR1 MGHDK and CDR2 SYGVNS. The CDR3 length is 15 residues. Trimming removed 6 bases from V and 5 bases from J; junction bases left unmatched: 7. Study findings and constraints: Of the top 100 tumor clones, median around 55 were in adjacent lung, 25 to 30 among its top 100. Sequencing involved a lone tumor region, leaving heterogeneity possible. There was higher T cell clonality in uninvolved adjacent lung than in tumor, and it was highest there.

J is TRBJ2-5 and V is TRBV25-1; 12 nucleotides line up with TRBD1. Sample: peripheral blood, taken before any cancer treatment. This clonotype was obtained from a female donor of 60 years or more with stage I lung adenocarcinoma. CDR3 in amino acids: CASSGDRGRGETQYF. For the CDR3, the DNA is TGTGCCAGCAGCGGGGACAGGGGGCGAGGGGAGACCCAGTACTTC.